These 26 T cell receptor beta chains came from one sample sequenced in a study of PD-L1 blockade in urothelial cancer. Regarding time point: peripheral blood 6 weeks after treatment start. Assay used: immunoSEQ multiplex PCR; TCRdb lists only in-frame clones, some missing. Of 35,000 to 50,000 clones in the sample, about four fifths are singletons; the top ten hold more than 13%. Material: PBMCs, obtained around atezolizumab (anti-PD-L1) treatment. Receptors originate from a man in his 60s with urothelial cancer.

The CDR3 sequence: CASSFAGMLGGPRAFF. Written as DNA, the CDR3 is TGTGCCAGCAGTTTCGCCGGGATGTTAGGGGGCCCTAGAGCTTTCTTT. This chain joins TRBV28 and TRBJ1-1; TRBD1 matches at 7 bases. The CDR3 is 16 residues long. With 3 bases clipped from V and 10 bases from J, the junction kept 17 bases outside the gene matches. Germline values: CDR1 MDHEN, CDR2 SYDVKM. Full variable domain (rest looked up from reference TRBV28 and TRBJ1-1): DVKVTQSSRYLVKRTGEKVFLECVQDMDHENMFWYRQDPGLGLRLIYFSYDVKMKEKGDIPEGYSVSREKKERFSLILESASTNQTSMYLCASSFAGMLGGPRAFFGQGTRLTVV.

V gene TRBV18 combines with J gene TRBJ1-1; D is unresolved. The V gene lost 0 bases and the J gene lost 2 bases, with 10 bases spanning the gap. This CDR3 region has 15 residues. Germline V gene sequence: CDR1 KGHSH, CDR2 LQKENI. CDR3 sequence: CASSPPIGYNTEAFF. In DNA, the CDR3 is TGTGCCAGCTCACCACCGATCGGGTACAACACTGAAGCTTTCTTT.

J is TRBJ1-5 and V is TRBV28; 10 bases are a match to TRBD1. Germline CDR1 is MDHEN and CDR2 is SYDVKM. The CDR3 is 15 residues long. The ends lost 4 bases at V and 5 bases at J; junction bases unmatched: 5. The DNA of the CDR3 is TGTGCCAGCAGTTGGGGGGACAGGGGAGATCAGCCCCAGCATTTT. This translates into CASSWGDRGDQPQHF.

V and J are TRBV5-6 and TRBJ2-7, with 7 bases that match TRBD2. Trimming removed 2 bases from V and 4 bases from J; junction bases left unmatched: 9. Per germline, CDR1 SGHDT and CDR2 YYEEEE. This CDR3 region has 15 residues. CDR3 nucleotides: TGTGCCAGCAGCTTCGGGGGGAGCGGGATTTACGAGCAGTACTTC. Translating it yields CASSFGGSGIYEQYF.

The V call is TRBV4-1, the J call TRBJ1-1, with D perhaps TRBD1 (6 bases). Trimming removed 4 bases from V and 0 bases from J, with 18 bases in between. This CDR3 has 17 residues. Looked up from germline, CDR1 is MGHRA and CDR2 is YSYEKL. CDR3 sequence (DNA): TGCGCCAGCAGCCCCATTCACTGGGGGACAATGAACACTGAAGCTTTCTTT. Amino acids: CASSPIHWGTMNTEAFF.

The genes are TRBV7-2 and TRBJ2-5, with TRBD2 identical over 8 bases. Unmatched junction bases numbered 5, after V lost 3 bases and J lost 5 bases. The CDR3 runs to 14 residues. The germline CDR1 and CDR2 sequences are SGHTA and FQGNSA. The CDR3 nucleotides are TGTGCCAGCAGCTTCCCAAGCGGGGGTGAGACCCAGTACTTC. This translates into CASSFPSGGETQYF.

The rearrangement uses TRBV28 and TRBJ1-6; 7 bases are shared with TRBD1. This CDR3 comprises 20 residues. The V segment lost 3 bases and the J segment 6 bases; nucleotides outside the gene matches: 20. CDR1 and CDR2 from the germline V gene are MDHEN and SYDVKM. CDR3 nucleotide sequence: TGTGCCAGCAGTTTTGGTCGTTGGACAGGAAAATTTTCGCCTAATTCACCCCTCCACTTT. Translated: CASSFGRWTGKFSPNSPLHF.

The chain has TRBV2 and TRBJ2-7; weak D call: TRBD1 (6 bases). This CDR3 has 14 amino acids. V shed 2 bases and J shed 5 bases, with 13 bases lying between them. Germline CDR1 is SNHLY and CDR2 is FYNNEI. CDR3 DNA sequence: TGTGCCAGCAGTGAAACAGGGTTCAATCACGAGCAGTACTTC. It yields the protein CASSETGFNHEQYF.

This clone was picked up one time. The chain uses TRBV9 and TRBJ2-5; the match to TRBD2 covers 7 bases. The CDR3 contains 15 residues. V was pared by 4 bases and J by 1 base, with 7 bases of the junction left unmatched. Germline assignment: CDR1 SGDLS and CDR2 YYNGEE. As DNA, the CDR3 is TGTGCCAGCAGCTTAGTTGGCGGGGGCCAAGAGACCCAGTACTTC. Its translation: CASSLVGGGQETQYF.

CDR3 sequence (DNA): TGTGCCAGCAGGAGCAATTTAGGGACTCTGGCTGGCTACACCTTC. This codes for CASRSNLGTLAGYTF. The chain links TRBV11-2 to TRBJ1-2, with a tentative D call TRBD1 (5 bases). This CDR3 is built from 15 residues. Germline V CDR1 and CDR2: SGHAT, FQNNGV. Trimming took 6 bases from V and 7 from J, leaving 21 bases between them.

The V gene is TRBV7-9, the J gene TRBJ2-1, with 8 bases matching TRBD1. The CDR3 consists of 15 residues. Germline CDR1 reads SEHNR; CDR2 reads FQNEAQ (reference sequence). The V and J ends lost 2 bases and 6 bases, in that order; junction bases with no gene match: 6. The CDR3 reads CASSLRGQASNEQFF. The DNA for the CDR3 is TGTGCCAGCAGCTTAAGGGGACAGGCAAGCAATGAGCAGTTCTTC. Together with reference TRBV7-9 and TRBJ2-1, the CDR3 gives the full variable domain: DTGVSQNPRHKITKRGQNVTFRCDPISEHNRLYWYRQTLGQGPEFLTYFQNEAQLEKSRLLSDRFSAERPKGSFSTLEIQRTEQGDSAMYLCASSLRGQASNEQFFGPGTRLTVL.

This clone was seen more than once but under ten times. The chain links TRBV7-2 to TRBJ1-1, with TRBD1 matching 8 bases. Losses at the gene ends were 6 bases for V and 6 bases for J; bases not matched to a gene: 9. CDR1 is SGHTA, CDR2 FQGNSA, per germline. This CDR3 contains 14 residues. CDR3 DNA sequence: TGTGCCAGCAGACCGACCCAGGGGGCTCCTGAAGCTTTCTTT. Translated, it gives CASRPTQGAPEAFF.

The rearrangement uses TRBV6-4 and TRBJ2-1; D is undetermined. The CDR3 contains 15 residues. The germline V gene encodes CDR1 MRHNA and CDR2 SNTAGT. Between the trimmed V and J ends, which lost 0 bases and 1 base, there was a span of 7 bases. CDR3 coding DNA: TGTGCCAGCAGTGACTCTAGCAGTTCCTACAATGAGCAGTTCTTC. This encodes CASSDSSSSYNEQFF.

This clone was counted between two and nine times. The genes are TRBV4-1 and TRBJ1-6; D perhaps matches TRBD1 (5 bases). Germline CDR1 and CDR2: MGHRA and YSYEKL. The length of the CDR3 is 15 residues. Trimming stripped 2 bases from V and 7 bases from J, with 12 bases between. In DNA form, the CDR3 reads TGCGCCAGCAGCCAACCGGACATAGGGAATTCACCCCTCCACTTT. It yields the protein CASSQPDIGNSPLHF.

The rearrangement uses TRBV5-1 and TRBJ2-2, with D tentatively TRBD1 (5 bases). From germline, CDR1 is SGHRS and CDR2 YFSETQ. The CDR3 runs to 14 residues. Trimming pared 5 bases from V and 4 bases from J, leaving 12 bases between. Here the CDR3 reads CASRKGHRTGELFF. CDR3 coding DNA: TGCGCCAGCAGGAAAGGACACCGCACCGGGGAGCTGTTTTTT.

The rearrangement uses TRBV5-8 and TRBJ1-4, with no clear D. V gave up 0 bases and J gave up 7 bases, with 10 bases separating them. The CDR3 has 14 amino acids. Germline loops: CDR1 SGHTS, CDR2 YDEGEE. The CDR3 spells CASSLAGSAEKLFF. DNA for the CDR3: TGTGCCAGCAGCTTGGCGGGGTCGGCTGAAAAACTGTTTTTT. Using reference TRBV5-8 and TRBJ1-4 for the parts outside the CDR3, the full variable domain is EAGVTQSPTHLIKTRGQQATLRCSPISGHTSVYWYQQALGLGLQFLLWYDEGEERNRGNFPPRFSGRQFPNYSSELNVNALELEDSALYLCASSLAGSAEKLFFGSGTQLSVL.

The V call is TRBV5-5, the J call TRBJ1-2; D might be TRBD1 (5 bases). The V and J ends lost 6 bases and 4 bases respectively, with 13 bases between them. In germline, CDR1 is SGHKS, CDR2 YYEKEE (reference sequence). The CDR3 extends over 13 amino acids. CDR3 sequence reads: CASTADMSYGYTF. DNA for the CDR3: TGTGCCAGCACCGCGGACATGTCCTATGGCTACACCTTC.

J is TRBJ2-7 and V is TRBV18; D possibly corresponds to TRBD1 (7 bases). V lost 2 bases, J lost 3 bases, and 14 bases lay in between. The CDR3 spans 15 residues. From germline, CDR1 is KGHSH and CDR2 LQKENI. Written as DNA, the CDR3 is TGTGCCAGCTCACCAGGCCAGGGGGGCCACTACGAGCAGTACTTC. Protein: CASSPGQGGHYEQYF.

The chain combines TRBV28 with TRBJ2-7; a possible D gene is TRBD2 (6 bases). Per germline, CDR1 MDHEN and CDR2 SYDVKM. V was clipped by 5 bases and J by 0 bases, with 14 bases between them. The CDR3 consists of 15 residues. The CDR3 DNA sequence: TGTGCCAGCAGTCCCCCGGGGGATCTCTCCTACGAGCAGTACTTC. It translates to CASSPPGDLSYEQYF.

The genes are TRBV5-4 and TRBJ1-1; 9 positions agree with TRBD1. Germline V lookup: CDR1 SGHNT, CDR2 YYREEE (reference sequence). Germline trimming cut 5 bases from V and 1 base from J; bases unmatched to any gene: 6. This CDR3 contains 15 residues. Written as DNA, the CDR3 is TGTGCCAGCAGTACAGGGGGCGCAGGGAACACTGAAGCTTTCTTT. This codes for CASSTGGAGNTEAFF.

The chain is built from TRBV28 and TRBJ2-7; 7 nucleotides match TRBD1. The trim removed 6 bases at V and 7 bases at J, leaving 12 bases unmatched. The length of the CDR3 is 14 residues. Germline CDR1 is MDHEN and CDR2 is SYDVKM. CDR3 DNA: TGTGCCAGCAGCATAGGGGGCCAGTTAGGTGAGCAGTACTTC. This sequence encodes CASSIGGQLGEQYF. The full variable domain, completed using reference TRBV28 and TRBJ2-7, is DVKVTQSSRYLVKRTGEKVFLECVQDMDHENMFWYRQDPGLGLRLIYFSYDVKMKEKGDIPEGYSVSREKKERFSLILESASTNQTSMYLCASSIGGQLGEQYFGPGTRLTVT.

The chain uses TRBV5-6 and TRBJ2-1; D may be TRBD1 (5 bases). V lost 4 bases and J lost 4, with 15 bases in between. This CDR3 has 15 amino acids. Germline V CDR1 and CDR2: SGHDT, YYEEEE. The CDR3: CASSQDRLQYNEQFF. The CDR3 region has the DNA TGTGCCAGCAGCCAAGACAGACTGCAGTACAATGAGCAGTTCTTC.

The CDR3 loop reads CASSLGGAVYEQYF. CDR3 sequence (DNA): TGCGCCAGCAGCTTGGGCGGGGCGGTCTACGAGCAGTACTTC. The chain recombines TRBV5-1 with TRBJ2-7, with D maybe TRBD2 (6 bases). Trimming pared 0 bases from V and 3 bases from J, leaving 10 bases between. There are 14 residues in the CDR3. The germline V gene encodes CDR1 SGHRS and CDR2 YFSETQ. The whole variable domain, filled in from reference TRBV5-1 and TRBJ2-7, reads KAGVTQTPRYLIKTRGQQVTLSCSPISGHRSVSWYQQTPGQGLQFLFEYFSETQRNKGNFPGRFSGRQFSNSRSEMNVSTLELGDSALYLCASSLGGAVYEQYFGPGTRLTVT.

The genes are TRBV28 and TRBJ1-1; D possibly corresponds to TRBD1 (5 bases). V lost 5 bases and J lost 3, with 16 bases in between. Germline CDR1 and CDR2: MDHEN and SYDVKM. This CDR3 has 15 amino acids. CDR3 protein: CASSQGGEQYTEAFF. The CDR3 DNA sequence: TGTGCCAGCAGTCAGGGAGGGGAACAGTACACTGAAGCTTTCTTT.

The V and J genes are TRBV7-8 and TRBJ1-4; 9 positions agree with TRBD1. Trimming removed 1 base from V and 0 bases from J; junction bases left unmatched: 6. This CDR3 contains 18 residues. Germline V gene sequence: CDR1 SGHVS, CDR2 FQNEAQ. The CDR3 reads CASSLDRDRVATNEKLFF. The CDR3 coding sequence is TGTGCCAGCAGCTTAGACCGGGACAGGGTTGCAACTAATGAAAAACTGTTTTTT.

Concerning this clone: Germline and junction disagree at one end, which may indicate a read error. The V gene is TRBV6-1, the J gene TRBJ2-4; D gene uncertain. The CDR3 spans 16 residues. Per the germline V gene, CDR1 is MNHNS and CDR2 is SASEGT. DNA of the CDR3: TGTGCCGGCAGTGAATTTTACGGTCAAGCCAAAAACATTCAGTACTTC. Protein sequence: CAGSEFYGQAKNIQYF.